The 26 T cell receptor beta chains in this list originate from one sample, sequenced in a study of cytomegalovirus exposure and HLA in healthy donors. PCR used 60 Vbeta primers and 13 Jbeta primers. Assay: immunoSEQ multiplex PCR; the TCRdb copy retains only in-frame clones and omits some. The table lists approximately 95,000 clones, around 86% of them singletons. The sequenced sample consisted of PBMCs. The receptors here all came from a woman between 65 and 79 years old in good health and CMV-seropositive.

This sequence joins TRBV19 and TRBJ1-1; 8 bases are shared with TRBD1. Trimming at V came to 8 bases and at J to 1 base, leaving 12 bases not matched to a gene. Germline V gene data show CDR1 as LNHDA and CDR2 as SQIVND (reference sequence). CDR3 length: 16 amino acids. The CDR3 sequence is CASSGGPATANTEAFF. In DNA, the CDR3 is TGTGCCAGTTCAGGGGGCCCCGCGACCGCGAACACTGAAGCTTTCTTT.

The chain has TRBV29-1 and TRBJ1-1; D is perhaps TRBD1 (5 bases). The V gene lost 4 bases and the J gene lost 4 bases, with 7 bases spanning the gap. The germline V gene encodes CDR1 SQVTM and CDR2 ANQGSEA. The CDR3 is 11 amino acids. DNA for the CDR3: TGCAGCGTTGGGAGGGGCACTGAAGCTTTCTTT. It yields the protein CSVGRGTEAFF. The whole variable domain, filled in from reference TRBV29-1 and TRBJ1-1, reads SAVISQKPSRDICQRGTSLTIQCQVDSQVTMMFWYRQQPGQSLTLIATANQGSEATYESGFVIDKFPISRPNLTFSTLTVSNMSPEDSSIYLCSVGRGTEAFFGQGTRLTVV.

This clone was detected only once. The chain links TRBV2 to TRBJ1-5, with D hard to call. Trimming pared 10 bases from V and 4 bases from J, leaving 14 bases between. Germline-derived CDR1 and CDR2 are SNHLY and FYNNEI. The CDR3 is 13 residues long. The CDR3: CATQRSLNQPQHF. CDR3 nucleotides: TGTGCCACCCAGCGATCCCTTAATCAGCCCCAGCATTTT.

This clone was found once. The chain uses TRBV18 and TRBJ1-2; 8 nucleotides align to TRBD1. Looked up from germline, CDR1 is KGHSH and CDR2 is LQKENI. J was trimmed by 7 bases and V by 8 bases; bases with no gene match: 12. CDR3 length equals 14 residues. The CDR3 region is CASTLTGGDGGYTF. The CDR3 coding sequence is TGTGCCAGCACTCTCACAGGGGGTGATGGTGGCTACACCTTC.

The V call is TRBV7-9, the J call TRBJ2-1, with 7 bases aligning to TRBD2. V shed 4 bases and J 6 bases; nucleotides not matched to a gene: 15. CDR3 size: 17 residues. Germline-derived CDR1 and CDR2 are SEHNR and FQNEAQ (reference sequence). CDR3 sequence (DNA): TGTGCCAGCAGCTCCCGGGGAGGGGTACAGAGAGTCAATGAGCAGTTCTTC. Amino acid sequence: CASSSRGGVQRVNEQFF.

The V and J genes are TRBV19 and TRBJ1-4, with D unclear. Between the trimmed V and J ends, which lost 5 bases and 7 bases, there was a span of 14 bases. The CDR3 runs to 14 residues. The germline gives CDR1 LNHDA, CDR2 SQIVND (reference sequence). CDR3 coding DNA: TGTGCCAGTAGTCAGTACCGGAGGAGTGAAAAACTGTTTTTT. It yields the protein CASSQYRRSEKLFF. Filled out from reference TRBV19 and TRBJ1-4, the complete variable domain reads DGGITQSPKYLFRKEGQNVTLSCEQNLNHDAMYWYRQDPGQGLRLIYYSQIVNDFQKGDIAEGYSVSREKKESFPLTVTSAQKNPTAFYLCASSQYRRSEKLFFGSGTQLSVL.

The chain recombines TRBV28 with TRBJ2-4; D is possibly TRBD2 (6 bases). Deletions cut 7 bases from V and 1 base from J, with 14 bases between. Germline V gene lookup returns CDR1 MDHEN and CDR2 SYDVKM. CDR3 size: 15 residues. CDR3 coding DNA: TGTGCCAGCACCTACCCCGGAGGGGCCAAAAACATTCAGTACTTC. Protein product: CASTYPGGAKNIQYF.

This rearrangement joins TRBV7-2 to TRBJ2-1, with TRBD2 matching 13 bases. Germline V gene lookup returns CDR1 SGHTA and CDR2 FQGNSA. Trimming cost V 0 bases and J 5 bases; bases outside gene matches: 4. The CDR3 totals 17 residues. DNA of the CDR3: TGTGCCAGCAGCTTAGCTTTTGGACTAGCGGGAGACAATGAGCAGTTCTTC. It specifies CASSLAFGLAGDNEQFF.

The chain joins TRBV29-1 to TRBJ2-1; D gene unclear. The germline CDR1 and CDR2 sequences are SQVTM and ANQGSEA. The CDR3 has 16 residues. Trimming took off 0 bases at V and 0 bases at J, with 12 bases between the two ends. As DNA, the CDR3 is TGCAGCGTTGAAGATCCCGGGTCCAGCTCCTACAATGAGCAGTTCTTC. This sequence encodes CSVEDPGSSSYNEQFF.

The chain uses TRBV27 and TRBJ2-6; D may be TRBD1 (5 bases). This CDR3 is built from 16 residues. Germline V CDR1 and CDR2: MNHEY, SMNVEV (reference sequence). V lost 6 bases and J 1 base, leaving 13 bases between the germline ends. CDR3 protein: CASRNQGFSGANVLTF. The CDR3 nucleotides read TGTGCCAGCAGAAATCAGGGTTTTTCTGGGGCCAACGTCCTGACTTTC.

The V gene is TRBV5-1, the J gene TRBJ2-2; possible D gene TRBD2, 6 bases. Germline V lookup: CDR1 SGHRS, CDR2 YFSETQ. The ends were cut back, 0 bases at V and 4 bases at J, with 25 bases in the middle. This CDR3 comprises 20 residues. This chain's CDR3 is CASSLVLERLWGDGTGELFF. CDR3 in DNA: TGCGCCAGCAGCTTGGTTCTCGAGCGTTTATGGGGGGATGGCACCGGGGAGCTGTTTTTT.

This chain uses TRBV6-4 with TRBJ2-2; D call uncertain. V was shortened by 7 bases and J by 1 base, with 10 bases between the two germline ends. Germline lookup yields CDR1 MRHNA and CDR2 SNTAGT. The CDR3 sequence is 14 residues long. The DNA of the CDR3 is TGTGCCAGCAAAGAACAGAGGAACACCGGGGAGCTGTTTTTT. It translates to CASKEQRNTGELFF.

The chain uses TRBV18 and TRBJ1-2; D is perhaps TRBD1 (5 bases). Germline V lookup: CDR1 KGHSH, CDR2 LQKENI. There are 16 residues in the CDR3. Trimming took off 0 bases at V and 8 bases at J, with 19 bases between the two ends. The CDR3, as DNA: TGTGCCAGCTCACCACCGGAAGGGGCCGGGTCTTCCGGCTACACCTTC. Translating it yields CASSPPEGAGSSGYTF.

The chain combines TRBV30 with TRBJ2-2; 14 nucleotides agree with TRBD2. The germline gives CDR1 GTSNPN, CDR2 SVGIG (reference sequence). After removal of 3 bases from V and 4 bases from J, the junction contained 10 bases not matched to a gene. The CDR3 extends over 18 amino acids. The CDR3 sequence: CAWSLLRTSGRLTGELFF. CDR3 bases: TGTGCCTGGAGCCTACTAAGGACTAGCGGGAGGCTCACCGGGGAGCTGTTTTTT.

This rearrangement joins TRBV6-5 to TRBJ2-1; 16 nucleotides align to TRBD2. The V gene end was trimmed by 2 bases and the J gene end by 7 bases; junction bases not matched to a gene: 2. The CDR3 totals 16 residues. The germline V gene has CDR1 MNHEY and CDR2 SVGAGI. CDR3 DNA: TGTGCCAGCAGTTACCTGGGACTAGCGGGAGGGAATGAGCAGTTCTTC. This translates into CASSYLGLAGGNEQFF.

The chain recombines TRBV29-1 with TRBJ2-5, with D perhaps TRBD2 (6 bases). CDR1 is SQVTM, CDR2 ANQGSEA, per germline. The length of the CDR3 is 15 residues. Trimming stripped 5 bases from V and 0 bases from J, with 16 bases between. DNA for the CDR3: TGCAGCGTTTCCCCCTGGCGGGGAGACCAAGAGACCCAGTACTTC. Protein sequence: CSVSPWRGDQETQYF.

The genes are TRBV19 and TRBJ2-5; tentatively, D is TRBD2 (6 bases). The germline V gene encodes CDR1 LNHDA and CDR2 SQIVND (reference sequence). The CDR3 consists of 15 residues. The ends were cut back, 3 bases at V and 1 base at J, with 12 bases in the middle. The CDR3 reads CASSMLISGQETQYF. The CDR3 DNA is TGTGCCAGTAGTATGCTGATTAGCGGCCAAGAGACCCAGTACTTC.

The chain recombines TRBV2 with TRBJ2-2; maybe TRBD2 (7 bases). CDR3 length: 17 amino acids. V gave up 7 bases and J gave up 4 bases, with 22 bases separating them. The germline V gene encodes CDR1 SNHLY and CDR2 FYNNEI. CDR3 bases: TGTGCCAGCACTAGAAGCCGGGGGGCGTCGGGCACCGGGGAGCTGTTTTTT. Residues: CASTRSRGASGTGELFF.

The chain has TRBV11-2 and TRBJ2-1; TRBD1 matches at 8 bases. In germline, CDR1 is SGHAT, CDR2 FQNNGV. Germline trimming cut 2 bases from V and 4 bases from J; bases unmatched to any gene: 4. The CDR3 is made up of 15 amino acids. The CDR3 DNA reads as TGTGCCAGCAGCTTATTTCGGACAGGGTACAATGAGCAGTTCTTC. This encodes CASSLFRTGYNEQFF.

The rearrangement joins TRBV7-6 to TRBJ1-1; D is perhaps TRBD1 (5 bases). The CDR3 consists of 12 residues. V dropped 4 bases and J dropped 6 bases, with 9 bases sitting between them. Germline CDR1 is SGHVS and CDR2 is FNYEAQ. In DNA, the CDR3 is TGTGCCAGCAGCTCAACGACAGCTGAAGCTTTCTTT. Translating gives CASSSTTAEAFF.

This chain uses TRBV7-8 with TRBJ2-7; possible D gene TRBD1, 6 bases. The CDR3 sequence is 15 residues long. The V and J ends lost 4 bases and 1 base respectively, with 14 bases between them. Germline V CDR1 and CDR2: SGHVS, FQNEAQ. In DNA form, the CDR3 reads TGTGCCAGCAGCTCAATGATAGGGGGTTCCTACGAGCAGTACTTC. Encoded protein: CASSSMIGGSYEQYF.

CDR3 in DNA: TGTGCCAGCAGCGTAGGGGGATGGAGGGCAGGGCAGCGGGAGACCCAGTACTTC. It translates to CASSVGGWRAGQRETQYF. The gene calls are TRBV9 and TRBJ2-5; tentatively, D is TRBD2 (6 bases). CDR3 length equals 18 residues. Trimming shortened V by 0 bases and J by 5 bases, and 23 bases separated the two germline ends. From germline, CDR1 is SGDLS and CDR2 YYNGEE.

The chain recombines TRBV7-3 with TRBJ2-7; weak D call: TRBD2 (5 bases). The V and J ends lost 5 bases and 0 bases respectively, with 8 bases between them. Germline V gene lookup returns CDR1 SGHTA and CDR2 FQGTGA. The CDR3 extends over 13 amino acids. The CDR3 nucleotides read TGTGCCAGCAGCGCAGGACTCTCCTACGAGCAGTACTTC. Translated: CASSAGLSYEQYF.

V usage is TRBV7-2 and J usage is TRBJ2-3, with a tentative D call TRBD2 (5 bases). Trimming took 1 base from V and 2 from J, leaving 7 bases between them. Germline CDR1 SGHTA, CDR2 FQGNSA. CDR3 length: 14 residues. The CDR3 DNA sequence: TGTGCCAGCAGCTTAGTCGGGAACACAGATACGCAGTATTTT. Protein sequence: CASSLVGNTDTQYF. The whole variable domain, filled in from reference TRBV7-2 and TRBJ2-3, reads GAGVSQSPSNKVTEKGKDVELRCDPISGHTALYWYRQSLGQGLEFLIYFQGNSAPDKSGLPSDRFSAERTGGSVSTLTIQRTQQEDSAVYLCASSLVGNTDTQYFGPGTRLTVL.

This sequence joins TRBV15 and TRBJ2-7, with D possibly matching TRBD2 (7 bases). This CDR3 has 15 residues. The germline V gene encodes CDR1 LNHNV and CDR2 YYDKDF (reference sequence). The V end lost 0 bases, the J end lost 3 bases, and 12 bases lay between the germline ends. The CDR3 coding sequence is TGTGCCACCAGCAGAGATGAGGGAGGGGGCTACGAGCAGTACTTC. It yields the protein CATSRDEGGGYEQYF.

V usage is TRBV19 and J usage is TRBJ1-5, with D possibly TRBD1 on 5 matching bases. This CDR3 has 14 residues. Trimming removed 5 bases at V and 6 bases at J, with 14 bases between. Germline V CDR1 and CDR2: LNHDA, SQIVND (reference sequence). In DNA, the CDR3 is TGTGCCAGTAGTTGGGGAGGGGCTGGTCAGCCCCAGCATTTT. Translated: CASSWGGAGQPQHF. Based on the CDR3 plus reference TRBV19 and TRBJ1-5, the full variable domain is DGGITQSPKYLFRKEGQNVTLSCEQNLNHDAMYWYRQDPGQGLRLIYYSQIVNDFQKGDIAEGYSVSREKKESFPLTVTSAQKNPTAFYLCASSWGGAGQPQHFGDGTRLSIL.